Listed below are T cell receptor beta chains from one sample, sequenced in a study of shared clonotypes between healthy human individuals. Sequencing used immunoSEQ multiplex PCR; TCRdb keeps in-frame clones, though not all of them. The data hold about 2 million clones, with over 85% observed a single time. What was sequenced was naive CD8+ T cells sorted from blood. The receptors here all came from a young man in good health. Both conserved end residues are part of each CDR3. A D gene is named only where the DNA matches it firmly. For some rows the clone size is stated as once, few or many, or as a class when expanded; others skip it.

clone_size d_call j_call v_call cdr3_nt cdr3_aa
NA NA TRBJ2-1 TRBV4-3 TGCGCCAGCAGCCAAGATACGGCCAGCGTCCCCTACAATGAGCAGTTCTTC CASSQDTASVPYNEQFF
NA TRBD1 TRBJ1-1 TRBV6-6 TGTGCCAGCAGTACAGGGACAGGGGAAGCTTTCTTT CASSTGTGEAFF
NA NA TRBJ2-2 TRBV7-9 TGTGCCACGAGGGGCGAAAACACCGGGGAGCTGTTTTTT CATRGENTGELFF
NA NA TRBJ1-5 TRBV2 TGTGCCAGCAGTGCTGAGGGGGTAGTTGAACAGCCCCAGCATTTT CASSAEGVVEQPQHF
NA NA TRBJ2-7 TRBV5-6 TGTGCCAGCAGCTTCCGGGGAGACTCCTACGAGCAGTACTTC CASSFRGDSYEQYF
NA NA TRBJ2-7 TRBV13 TGTGCCAGCAGCCTAAAGGGAGCGGAGTACGAGCAGTACTTC CASSLKGAEYEQYF
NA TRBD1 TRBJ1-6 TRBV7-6 TGTGCCAGCAGCTTAGGGGGACAGGGAGGTTCACCCCTCCACTTT CASSLGGQGGSPLHF
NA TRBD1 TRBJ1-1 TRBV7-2 TGTGCCAGCAGCTCATGGACAGGAGAGGGTACTGAAGCTTTCTTT CASSSWTGEGTEAFF
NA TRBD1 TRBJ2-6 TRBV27 TGTGCCAGCAGTTCGGGACCAGGACAGGGATTTTTCCCCGTCCTGACTTTC CASSSGPGQGFFPVLTF
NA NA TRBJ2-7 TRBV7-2 TGTGCCAGCAGCTCCGGACGGGGAGCCTACGAGCAGTACTTC CASSSGRGAYEQYF
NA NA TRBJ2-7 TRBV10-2 TGCGCCAGCAGTGACCCTCCCTCAGAGCAGTACTTC CASSDPPSEQYF
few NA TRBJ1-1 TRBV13 TGTGCCAGCAGCTTATCACAGAGAGACGCTGAAGCTTTCTTT CASSLSQRDAEAFF
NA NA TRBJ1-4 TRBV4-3 TGCGCCAGCAGCCGCCGTGGAGGGGGAGGAGAAAAACTGTTTTTT CASSRRGGGGEKLFF
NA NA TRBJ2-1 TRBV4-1 TGCGCCAGCAGCCAAGAAGGGGGAAAGGATGAGCAGTTCTTC CASSQEGGKDEQFF
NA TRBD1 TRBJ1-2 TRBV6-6 TGTGCCACCAAAGCCGGGACAGAAAACTATGGCTACACCTTC CATKAGTENYGYTF
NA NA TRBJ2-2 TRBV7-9 TGTGCCAGCAGCTTACCGGGACACCGGTGGACCGGGGAGCTGTTTTTT CASSLPGHRWTGELFF
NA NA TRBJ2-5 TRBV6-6 TGTGCCAGCAGTCCGCCTCAGGGACTGGGGACCCAGTACTTC CASSPPQGLGTQYF
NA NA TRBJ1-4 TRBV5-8 TGTGCCAGCAGCTTGGTGTACGGACCTCTTGAGGGTGAAAAACTGTTTTTT CASSLVYGPLEGEKLFF
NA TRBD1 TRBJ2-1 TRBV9 TGTGCCAGCAGCGCTTCGCCGGGGACAGTCTACAATGAGCAGTTCTTC CASSASPGTVYNEQFF
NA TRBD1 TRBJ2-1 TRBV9 TGTGCCAGCAGCCACGAAACAGGGGGCATCGATGAGCAGTTCTTC CASSHETGGIDEQFF
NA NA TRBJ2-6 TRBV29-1 TGCAGCGTTTTCAAAGTACTACAAAGTCGGGCCAACGTCCTGACTTTC CSVFKVLQSRANVLTF
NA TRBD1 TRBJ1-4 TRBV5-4 TGTGCCAGCAGCTTAACAGGGGTTGAAAAACTGTTTTTT CASSLTGVEKLFF